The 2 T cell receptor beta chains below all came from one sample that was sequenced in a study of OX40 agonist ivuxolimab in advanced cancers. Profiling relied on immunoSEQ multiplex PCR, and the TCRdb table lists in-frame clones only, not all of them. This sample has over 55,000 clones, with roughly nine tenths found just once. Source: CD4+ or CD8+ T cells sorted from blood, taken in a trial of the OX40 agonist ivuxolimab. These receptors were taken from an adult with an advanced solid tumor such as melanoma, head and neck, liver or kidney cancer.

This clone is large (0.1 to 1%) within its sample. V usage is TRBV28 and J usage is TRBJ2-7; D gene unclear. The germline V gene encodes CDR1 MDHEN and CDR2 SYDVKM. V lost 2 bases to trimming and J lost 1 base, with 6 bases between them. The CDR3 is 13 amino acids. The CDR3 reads CASSLAASYEQYF. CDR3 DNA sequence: TGTGCCAGCAGTTTAGCCGCATCCTACGAGCAGTACTTC.

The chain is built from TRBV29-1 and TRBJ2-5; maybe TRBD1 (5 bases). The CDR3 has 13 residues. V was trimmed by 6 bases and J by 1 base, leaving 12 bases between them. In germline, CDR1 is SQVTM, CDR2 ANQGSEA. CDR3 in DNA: TGCAGCGTCCCGACAGCAGTCCAAGAGACCCAGTACTTC. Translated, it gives CSVPTAVQETQYF. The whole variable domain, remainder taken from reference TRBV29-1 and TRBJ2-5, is SAVISQKPSRDICQRGTSLTIQCQVDSQVTMMFWYRQQPGQSLTLIATANQGSEATYESGFVIDKFPISRPNLTFSTLTVSNMSPEDSSIYLCSVPTAVQETQYFGPGTRLLVL.